This T cell receptor beta chain originates from a study of low-dose radiotherapy and immunotherapy resistance in tumors (dated by TCRdb to 2022 to 2024). Context from the whole study: Cohort 1 received 0.5 Gy per fraction every 2 weeks, with a prescribed total PTV dose of 6.5 Gy. Cohort 2 received 1 Gy per fraction every two weeks, with a total of 13 Gy over 26 weeks. Patients were given nivolumab as a 240 mg flat dose every two weeks and ipilimumab at 1 mg/kg every six weeks, with both drugs delivered intravenously. Cyclophosphamide 200 mg/m2 was administered intravenously every two weeks, one day before each radiation and immunotherapy administration. Starting on cycle 1 day 1, patients took 300 mg of aspirin by mouth once a day for four cycles. First-strand cDNA was synthesized with Superscript III and a set of TRAV- and TRBV-specific primers, covering both TCRalpha and TCRbeta chains. The trial did not randomize participants into treatment groups. The translational analysis covered eight patients: three from the first dose cohort and the first five from the second dose cohort. Deep sequencing of TCRalpha and TCRbeta libraries was performed on an Illumina MiniSeq instrument.

Many counts were recorded for this clonotype. No cognate antigen has been identified for it. Per-nucleotide qualities are absent, and no much larger clonotype sits a single base away. Unmatched junction bases come to 6, with V trimmed by 4 bases and J by 1 base. From cysteine to phenylalanine, the CDR3 is 16 amino acids long. The only DNA kept is the CDR3, 48 bases in frame from the first base. Based on the germline V gene, the CDR1 and CDR2 sequences are SGHRS and YFSETQ. The instrument was an Illumina MiniSeq. TCRs were amplified for 15 to 20 PCR cycles with Phusion, using a constant-region primer paired with the adapter attached to the V primers. Amplification of the isolated mRNA was done with the MessageAmp II aRNA Amplification Kit, which involved a roughly 16-hour in vitro transcription at 37 degrees C. The Dynabeads mRNA DIRECT Purification Kit was used to isolate the mRNA for TCR sequencing. Indexed Illumina adapters were added in a second Phusion PCR of approximately 25 cycles, after which AMPure XP beads were used to purify the products. On the study's bioinformatics: Using custom Perl scripts, TCR sequences encoding the same protein were pooled, out-of-frame sequences were removed, and the abundance of each clonotype was computed. The analysis excluded TCR sequences that were supported by just one read. The metrics used to describe the repertoires included Shannon entropy, Gini index, clonality, richness, and the frequency of TCRs shared between repertoires. TCRdb reworked the public reads: Q25 trimming with fastp, MiXCR clone assembly, productive beta chains retained. Each CDR3 protein gets just one entry, which takes the most common genes and DNA from the rows behind it. The V and J calls were not made by the authors but by TCRdb's processing. The sample data list tens of thousands of distinct CDR3 sequences, and approximately 12% of these were observed just once. The top ten clones comprise about 6% of the sample.

The time point label, read with the paper, signifies: before trial treatment. The donors came from RACIN, which was a single-arm phase I dose-escalation trial that paired nivolumab and ipilimumab with aspirin, low-dose cyclophosphamide and low-dose radiotherapy. Patients were eligible if they had advanced solid tumors that were TIL-negative. This receptor was identified in a female donor with ovarian cancer. The chain links TRBV5-1 with TRBJ2-3, and TRBD1 aligns with 10 junction nucleotides. The source material was PBMCs, sampled before treatment. For the CDR3, the sequence is CASSQRGTGGTDTQYF. In nucleotides, the sequence is TGCGCCAGCAGCCAACGAGGGACAGGGGGCACAGATACGCAGTATTTT.